This T cell receptor (beta chain) was captured in a study of cytomegalovirus exposure and HLA in healthy donors. Study overall: The Caucasian-associated ancestry cluster held roughly 80% of a few hundred genotyped donors. Study findings and constraints: Analyzed later, association rates of TCRs varied across HLA loci, with DRB1 most and HLA-C fewest. In a later analysis, specific HLA alleles were associated with approximately 16,000 TCR beta sequences at a 0.05 false discovery rate.

As for this clone: What it binds is not known.

The study sampled nominally healthy donors, though unrecorded immune exposures were likely. V lost 4 bases and J lost 7; bases outside the gene matches: 15. Germline assignment: CDR1 LNHDA and CDR2 SQIVND (reference sequence). CDR3 length: 18 amino acids. PCR was performed using 60 Vbeta and 13 Jbeta primers. Here immunoSEQ multiplex PCR was the method, and the copy in TCRdb shows in-frame clones only, minus some. Here the sample spans more than 85,000 clones, 9.5% to 15% being singletons. The chain links TRBV19 to TRBJ2-1, with 11 bases identical to TRBD2. The TCR originated in a man between 35 and 55 years old in good health and CMV-seropositive. Sample: PBMCs. CDR3 nucleotides: TGTGCCAGTAGTACAGCGGGACTAGCGGTCCCTCAGAGGAATGAGCAGTTCTTC. Its translation is CASSTAGLAVPQRNEQFF. Using reference TRBV19 and TRBJ2-1 for the parts outside the CDR3, the full variable domain is DGGITQSPKYLFRKEGQNVTLSCEQNLNHDAMYWYRQDPGQGLRLIYYSQIVNDFQKGDIAEGYSVSREKKESFPLTVTSAQKNPTAFYLCASSTAGLAVPQRNEQFFGPGTRLTVL.